This T cell receptor beta chain was sequenced during a study of identical twins. TCRdb analysed the 5' RACE reads with MiXCR anew, one entry per CDR3 protein. The sample has approximately 210,000 distinct CDR3 sequences, 15% to 20% seen once. V was shortened by 7 bases and J by 5 bases, with 21 bases between the two germline ends. Germline CDR1 and CDR2: SGHVS and FQNEAQ. The CDR3 sequence is 16 residues long. In addition, the sample was reused for a study of T cells expressing NK-cell markers. That work adds: CD8+ T cells in roughly six donors included dominant NKG2C+ clonotypes at roughly 1.0-7.5%.

The rearrangement links TRBV7-8 to TRBJ2-1; a possible D gene is TRBD2 (5 bases). Sequenced: CD8+ T cells sorted from blood. The sequence derives from a young woman in good health. This chain's CDR3 is CASTLHSPAGNNEQFF. In DNA form, the CDR3 reads TGTGCCAGCACCCTTCATAGCCCAGCCGGGAACAATGAGCAGTTCTTC. Combining the CDR3 with reference TRBV7-8 and TRBJ2-1 gives the whole variable domain GAGVSQSPRYKVAKRGQDVALRCDPISGHVSLFWYQQALGQGPEFLTYFQNEAQLDKSGLPSDRFFAERPEGSVSTLKIQRTQQEDSAVYLCASTLHSPAGNNEQFFGPGTRLTVL.